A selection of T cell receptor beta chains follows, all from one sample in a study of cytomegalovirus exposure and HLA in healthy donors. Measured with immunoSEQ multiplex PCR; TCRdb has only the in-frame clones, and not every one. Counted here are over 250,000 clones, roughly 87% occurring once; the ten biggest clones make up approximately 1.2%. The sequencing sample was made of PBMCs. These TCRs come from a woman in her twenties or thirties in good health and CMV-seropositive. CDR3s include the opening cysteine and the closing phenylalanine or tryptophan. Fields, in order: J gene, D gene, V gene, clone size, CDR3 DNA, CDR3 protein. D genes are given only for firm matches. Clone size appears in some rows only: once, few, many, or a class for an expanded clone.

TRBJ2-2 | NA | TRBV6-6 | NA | TGTGCCAGCCTTTCGACGGAGCTAAACACCGGGGAGCTGTTTTTT | CASLSTELNTGELFF
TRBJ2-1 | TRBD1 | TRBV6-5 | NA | TGTGCCAGCCAGAGGGACAGGGCGAACAATGAGCAGTTCTTC | CASQRDRANNEQFF
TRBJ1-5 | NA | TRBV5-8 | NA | TGTGCCAGCAGTCTCGGGACATACAATCAGCCCCAGCATTTT | CASSLGTYNQPQHF
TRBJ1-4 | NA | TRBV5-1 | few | TGCGCCAGCAGCTTGGGAAGCGGGGACGAAAAACTGTTTTTT | CASSLGSGDEKLFF
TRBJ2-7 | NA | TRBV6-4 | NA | TGTGCCAGCAGGGACAGGGAACGAGGACTAGGCTATAGCTCCTACGAGCAGTACTTC | CASRDRERGLGYSSYEQYF
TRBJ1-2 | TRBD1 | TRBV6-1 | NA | TGTGCCAGCAGTGAATTTGCGGGGACAGCAACCTATGGCTACACCTTC | CASSEFAGTATYGYTF
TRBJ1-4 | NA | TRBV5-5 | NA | TGTGCCAGCAGCTTGTTGGGGCGGAGTGAAAAACTGTTTTTT | CASSLLGRSEKLFF
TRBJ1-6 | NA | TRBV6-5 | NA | TGTGCCAGCAGTTTCGAGGGGAATTCACCCCTCCACTTT | CASSFEGNSPLHF
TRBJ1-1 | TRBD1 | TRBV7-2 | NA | TGTGCCAGCAACAAACAGGGGGCTGGAACTGAAGCTTTCTTT | CASNKQGAGTEAFF
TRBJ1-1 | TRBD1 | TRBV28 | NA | TGTGCCGTTGGACAGGGGGATTTTACTGAAGCTTTCTTT | CAVGQGDFTEAFF
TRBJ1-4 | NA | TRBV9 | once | TGTGCCAGCAGCGTAGAGCCAGACAATGAAAAACTGTTTTTT | CASSVEPDNEKLFF
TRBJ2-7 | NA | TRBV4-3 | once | TGCGCCAGCAGCCAAGACCCAGGGGTGGCCGAGCAGTACTTC | CASSQDPGVAEQYF
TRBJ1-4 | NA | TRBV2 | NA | TGTGCCAGCAGCCGGGACGGCGCTAATGAAAAACTGTTTTTT | CASSRDGANEKLFF
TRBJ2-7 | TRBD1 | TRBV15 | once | TGTGCCACCAGCAGGACAGGGTCTGGAGAGCAGTACTTC | CATSRTGSGEQYF
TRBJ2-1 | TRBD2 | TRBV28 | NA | TGTGCCAGCAGTACCGTTCTTAGCGGGAGGTCCCCCTACAATGAGCAGTTCTTC | CASSTVLSGRSPYNEQFF
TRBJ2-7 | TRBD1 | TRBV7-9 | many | TGTGCCAGCAGCAAAGGGACAGAGCCCTACGAGCAGTACTTC | CASSKGTEPYEQYF
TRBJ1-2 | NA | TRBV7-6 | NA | TGTGCCAGCAGCTCGACCTCAGGGGAAATAGGCTACACCTTC | CASSSTSGEIGYTF
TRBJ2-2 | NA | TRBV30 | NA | TGTGCCTGGAGTGTAACCGGCACCGGGGAGCTGTTTTTT | CAWSVTGTGELFF
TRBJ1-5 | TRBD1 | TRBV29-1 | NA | TGCAGCGTGGCGGAGGGGGCCCAGCCCCAGCATTTT | CSVAEGAQPQHF
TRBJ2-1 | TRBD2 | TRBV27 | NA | TGTGCCAGCAGTTTAGGAGCGGGGGGGCTTTACAATGAGCAGTTCTTC | CASSLGAGGLYNEQFF
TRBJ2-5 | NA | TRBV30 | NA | TGTGCCTGGAGTGTCCAGAACAGGGCGAAGGAGACCCAGTACTTC | CAWSVQNRAKETQYF
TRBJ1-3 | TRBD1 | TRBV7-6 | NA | TGTGCCAGCAGCCCCGGGACAGTCTCTGGAAACACCATATATTTT | CASSPGTVSGNTIYF
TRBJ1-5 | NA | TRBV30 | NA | TGTGCCTGGAGTGTAAGGGGAGGGCAGCCCCAGCATTTT | CAWSVRGGQPQHF
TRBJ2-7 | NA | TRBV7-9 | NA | TGTGCCAGCAGCCCCCCGGAGAACTCCTACGAGCAGTACTTC | CASSPPENSYEQYF
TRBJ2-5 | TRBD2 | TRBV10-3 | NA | TGTGCCATGAGGCCGGGACTAGCGGGAGAGGCCCAGTACTTC | CAMRPGLAGEAQYF
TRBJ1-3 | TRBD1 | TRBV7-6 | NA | TGTGCCAGCAGCCAAAGGACAGGGGGCCCCATCATCTCTGGAAACACCATATATTTT | CASSQRTGGPIISGNTIYF
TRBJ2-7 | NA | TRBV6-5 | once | TGTGCCAGCAGCCCCGAGGGGTGGACCTACGAGCAGTACTTC | CASSPEGWTYEQYF
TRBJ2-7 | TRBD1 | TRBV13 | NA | TGTGCCAGCAGCTCCAGGGGGCCTTCGGTCTACGAGCAGTACTTC | CASSSRGPSVYEQYF
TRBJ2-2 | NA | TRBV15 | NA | TGTGCCACCAGGCCACAGGGTTTCGTGGAGCTGTTTTTT | CATRPQGFVELFF
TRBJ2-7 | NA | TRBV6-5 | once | TGTGCCAGCAGTTACAGGGGGGGCTCCTACGAGCAGTACTTC | CASSYRGGSYEQYF
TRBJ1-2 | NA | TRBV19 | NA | TGTGCCAGTAGTATTTCGGCCTATGGCTACACCTTC | CASSISAYGYTF
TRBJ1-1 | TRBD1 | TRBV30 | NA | TGTGCCTGCACAAGAGGGACAGCGAACACTGAAGCTTTCTTT | CACTRGTANTEAFF
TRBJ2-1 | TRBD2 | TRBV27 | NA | TGTGCCAGCAGTCCCTTATCCGCGGGACTAGCCGACTACAATGAGCAGTTCTTC | CASSPLSAGLADYNEQFF
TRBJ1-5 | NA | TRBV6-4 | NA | TGTGCCAGCGTAAAAGACAGGAGCAATCAGCCCCAGCATTTT | CASVKDRSNQPQHF
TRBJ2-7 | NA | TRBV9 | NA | TGTGCCAGCAGCGTAGAAGCGGGTGCCTCTTACGAGCAGTACTTC | CASSVEAGASYEQYF